This T cell receptor (beta chain) was documented in a study of blood T cells in healthy people across ages. Overall study findings and caveats: Long-lived and aged donors differed, with more naive CD4+ cells and higher diversity in the long-lived.

They isolated at least 7 million PBMCs from each sample. A second PCR, run for about 7 to 11 cycles, used a sample-barcoded 5' primer plus a J-beta primer mix. Carrying 12 random nucleotides, a template-switch adaptor labeled each individual cDNA molecule. TCRdb independently ran MiXCR on the 5' RACE reads; one entry per CDR3 protein. This repertoire shows approximately 760,000 distinct CDR3 sequences, 25% found once; its top ten account for 9.4%. This clonotype was recorded a few times. Its antigen remains unknown. CDR3 length: 17 amino acids. Separately, the same data were catalogued under a study of T cells of mothers and their children.

Sequencing input: blood. The TCR was taken from a boy younger than 18 in good health. This rearrangement joins TRBV12-3 or TRBV12-4 to TRBJ2-7; TRBD2 matches at 8 bases. The J call is uncertain, as TRBJ2-5 better fits the DNA end. This CDR3 reads CASSFIPETSVQETQYF. The CDR3, as DNA: TGTGCCAGCAGTTTTATCCCCGAGACTAGCGTGCAAGAGACCCAGTACTTC.